This TCR beta chain was captured by sequencing in a study of monozygotic twins with inflammatory bowel disease. From its re-call of the 5' RACE reads, TCRdb lists each CDR3 protein once, without DNA. This sample carries hundreds of thousands of distinct CDR3 sequences, with 5.5% to 6.5% going to the ten biggest clones. The sequence was obtained from a human donor with ulcerative colitis or Crohn's disease, or a healthy co-twin of an affected twin (not recorded which). Source material: blood.

CDR3 sequence: CASSKDYLTDTQYF. The genes are TRBV5-1 and TRBJ2-3; TCRdb calls TRBD2, which cannot be checked without DNA. Germline CDR1 SGHRS, CDR2 YFSETQ. CDR3 length equals 14 residues.